The sequence of this TCR beta chain was determined in a study of blood T cell repertoires in COVID-19. The germline V gene encodes CDR1 SGHTA and CDR2 FQGNSA. This CDR3 contains 14 residues. The V and J ends lost 3 bases and 5 bases, in that order; junction bases with no gene match: 3. Profiling relied on immunoSEQ multiplex PCR, and the TCRdb table lists in-frame clones only, not all of them. The table includes fewer than 450,000 clones, 87% detected once. The V call is TRBV7-2, the J call TRBJ2-3, with 9 bases that match TRBD1. Sequences were obtained from peripheral blood. This TCR derives from a woman between 45 and 60 years old with COVID-19, enrolled during active disease. The DNA for the CDR3 is TGTGCCAGCAGCTTGACAGGGGGGAGAGATACGCAGTATTTT. Translation gives CASSLTGGRDTQYF.